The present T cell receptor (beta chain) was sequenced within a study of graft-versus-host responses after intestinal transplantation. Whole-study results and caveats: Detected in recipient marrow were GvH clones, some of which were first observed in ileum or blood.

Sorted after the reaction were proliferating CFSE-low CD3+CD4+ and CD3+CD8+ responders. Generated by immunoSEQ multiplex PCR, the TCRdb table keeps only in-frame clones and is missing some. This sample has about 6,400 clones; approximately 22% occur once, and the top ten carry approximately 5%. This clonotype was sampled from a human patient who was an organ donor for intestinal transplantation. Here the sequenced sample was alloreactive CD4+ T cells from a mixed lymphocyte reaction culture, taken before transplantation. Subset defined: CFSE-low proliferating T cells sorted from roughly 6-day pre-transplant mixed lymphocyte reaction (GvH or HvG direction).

CDR3 loop: CASRAGGKVDTQYF. As DNA, the CDR3 is TGTGCCAGCAGAGCAGGGGGTAAGGTAGATACGCAGTATTTT. The V gene is TRBV6-5, the J gene TRBJ2-3, with TRBD1 matching over 7 bases. The ends lost 6 bases at V and 5 bases at J; junction bases unmatched: 8. This CDR3 is 14 amino acids long. The V gene's germline CDR1 is MNHEY and CDR2 SVGAGI.